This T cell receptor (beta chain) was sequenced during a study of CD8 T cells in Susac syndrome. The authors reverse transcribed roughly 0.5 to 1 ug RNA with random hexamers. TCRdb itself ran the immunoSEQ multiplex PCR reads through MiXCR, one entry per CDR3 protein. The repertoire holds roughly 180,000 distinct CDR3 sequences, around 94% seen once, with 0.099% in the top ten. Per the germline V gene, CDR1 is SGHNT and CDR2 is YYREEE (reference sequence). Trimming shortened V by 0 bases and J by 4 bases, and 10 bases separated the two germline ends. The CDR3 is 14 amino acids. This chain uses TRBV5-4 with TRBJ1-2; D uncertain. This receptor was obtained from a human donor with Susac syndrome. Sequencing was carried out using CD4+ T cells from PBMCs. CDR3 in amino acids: CASSLALQSYGYTF. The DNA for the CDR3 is TGTGCCAGCAGCTTGGCTCTACAGAGCTATGGCTACACCTTC.